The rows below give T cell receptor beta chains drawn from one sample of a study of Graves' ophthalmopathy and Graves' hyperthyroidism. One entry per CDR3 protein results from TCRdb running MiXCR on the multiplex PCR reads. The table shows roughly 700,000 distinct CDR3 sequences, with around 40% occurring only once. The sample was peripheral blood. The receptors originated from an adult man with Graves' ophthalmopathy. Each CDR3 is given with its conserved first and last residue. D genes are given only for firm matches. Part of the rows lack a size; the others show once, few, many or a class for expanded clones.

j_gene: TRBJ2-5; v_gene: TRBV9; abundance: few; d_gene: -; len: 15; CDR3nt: TGTGCCAGCAGCGTAGGACCACTAATAGGGGAGACCCAGTACTTC; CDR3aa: CASSVGPLIGETQYF
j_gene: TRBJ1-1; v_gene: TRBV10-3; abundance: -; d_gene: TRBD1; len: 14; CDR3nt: TGTGCCACCAAAACCGGGACAGGGAACACTGAAGCTTTCTTT; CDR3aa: CATKTGTGNTEAFF
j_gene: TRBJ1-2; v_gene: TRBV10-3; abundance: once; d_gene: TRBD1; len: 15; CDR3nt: TGTGCCAGCAGAAATACCGGGACAGGGCTGTATGGCTACACCTTC; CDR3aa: CASRNTGTGLYGYTF
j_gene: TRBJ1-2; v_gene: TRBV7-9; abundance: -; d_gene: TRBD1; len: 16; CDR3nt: TGTGCCAGCAGCTTAGGGAGACAGGGGCCTTTCTATGGCTACACCTTC; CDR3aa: CASSLGRQGPFYGYTF
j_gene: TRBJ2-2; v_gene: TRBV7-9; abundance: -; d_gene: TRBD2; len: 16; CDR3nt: TGTGCCAGCAGCTTGGGCCGCGGGAGGGGCACCGGGGAGCTGTTTTTT; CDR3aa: CASSLGRGRGTGELFF
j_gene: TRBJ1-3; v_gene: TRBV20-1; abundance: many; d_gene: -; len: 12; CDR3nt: TGCAGTGCTCGGCTCTCTGGAAACACCATATATTTT; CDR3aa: CSARLSGNTIYF
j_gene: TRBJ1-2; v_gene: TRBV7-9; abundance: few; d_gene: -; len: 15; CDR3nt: TGTGCCAGCAGCTTAGGGTCGGGGATCGACTATGGCTACACCTTC; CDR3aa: CASSLGSGIDYGYTF
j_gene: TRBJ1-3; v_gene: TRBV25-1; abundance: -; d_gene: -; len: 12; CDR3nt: TGTGCCAGCTGTGAAACGGGAAACACCATTTATTTT; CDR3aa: CASCETGNTIYF
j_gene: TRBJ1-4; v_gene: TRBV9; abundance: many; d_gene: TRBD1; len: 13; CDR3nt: TGTGCCAGCAACGACAGGGATGGCGAAAAACTGTTTTTT; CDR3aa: CASNDRDGEKLFF
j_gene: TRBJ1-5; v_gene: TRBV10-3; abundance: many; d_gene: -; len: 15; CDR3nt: TGTGCCATCAGTGAGGGCGGGAGTAGCAATCAGCCCCAACATTTT; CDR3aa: CAISEGGSSNQPQHF
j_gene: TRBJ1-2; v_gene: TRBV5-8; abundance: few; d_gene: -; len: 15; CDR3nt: TGTGCCAGCAGCTTGGCCGGGGGGCAGGTCTATGGCTACACCTTC; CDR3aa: CASSLAGGQVYGYTF
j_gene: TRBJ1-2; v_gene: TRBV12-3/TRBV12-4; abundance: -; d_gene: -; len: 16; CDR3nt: TGTGCCAGCAGTTTAGTTGTCGGAACCCCCCCTTATGGCTACACCTTC; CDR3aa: CASSLVVGTPPYGYTF
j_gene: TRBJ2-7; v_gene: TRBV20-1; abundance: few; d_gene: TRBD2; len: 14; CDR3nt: TGCAGTGCCGGAGGACTAGCGGGAGTTCACGAGCAGTACTTC; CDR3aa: CSAGGLAGVHEQYF
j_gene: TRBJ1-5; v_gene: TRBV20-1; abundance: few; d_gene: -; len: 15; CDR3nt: TGCAGTGCTACCATACGCGGGGTTCCCAATCAGCCCCAGCATTTT; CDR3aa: CSATIRGVPNQPQHF
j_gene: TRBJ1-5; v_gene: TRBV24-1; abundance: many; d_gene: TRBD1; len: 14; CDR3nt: TGTGCCACCAGTGCAACGACAGGGAATCAGCCCCAGCATTTT; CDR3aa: CATSATTGNQPQHF
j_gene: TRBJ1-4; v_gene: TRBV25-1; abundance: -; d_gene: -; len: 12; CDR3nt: TGTGCCAGCAGTTACCCGGAGGGAAAACTGTTTTTT; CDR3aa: CASSYPEGKLFF
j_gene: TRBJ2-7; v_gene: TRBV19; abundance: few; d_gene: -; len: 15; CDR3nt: TGTGCCAGTAGTCTTCCGGGACGGGGCTCCTACGAGCAGTACTTC; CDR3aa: CASSLPGRGSYEQYF
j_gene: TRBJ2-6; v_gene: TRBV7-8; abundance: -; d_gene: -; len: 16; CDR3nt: TGTGCCAGCAGCTTTGGAGGGGGGGGTGGGGCCAACGTCCTGACTTTC; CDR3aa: CASSFGGGGGANVLTF
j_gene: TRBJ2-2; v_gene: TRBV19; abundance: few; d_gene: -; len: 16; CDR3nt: TGTGCCAGCGGGGGCTTAGCGGAAGCGAACACCGGGGAGCTGTTTTTT; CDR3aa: CASGGLAEANTGELFF
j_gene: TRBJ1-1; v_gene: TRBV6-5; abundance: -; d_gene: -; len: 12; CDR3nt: TGTGCCAACAGTTATATGGGGACTGAAGCTTTCTTT; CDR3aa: CANSYMGTEAFF
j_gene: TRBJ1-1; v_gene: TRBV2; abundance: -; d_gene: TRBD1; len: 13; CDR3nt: TGTGCCAGCAGTTCTACGGTGACAGGGTCGGCTTTCTTT; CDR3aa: CASSSTVTGSAFF
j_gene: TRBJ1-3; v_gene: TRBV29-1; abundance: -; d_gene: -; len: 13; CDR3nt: TGCAGCGGGATAAGGGGTACTGGAAACACCATATATTTT; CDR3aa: CSGIRGTGNTIYF
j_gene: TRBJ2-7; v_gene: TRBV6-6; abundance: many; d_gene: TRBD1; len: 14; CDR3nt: TGTGCCAGCAGTTCAAGGGACAGGGCCCACGAGCAGTACTTC; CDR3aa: CASSSRDRAHEQYF
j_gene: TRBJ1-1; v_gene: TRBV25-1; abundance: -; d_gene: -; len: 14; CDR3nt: TGTGCCAGCAGTTCTGGGGGCTTGAACACTGAAGCTTTCTTT; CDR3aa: CASSSGGLNTEAFF
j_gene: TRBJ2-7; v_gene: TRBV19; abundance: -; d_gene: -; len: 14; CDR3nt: TGTGCCAGCAGCTTAGATACCAGGCTTGACGAGCAGTACTTC; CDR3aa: CASSLDTRLDEQYF
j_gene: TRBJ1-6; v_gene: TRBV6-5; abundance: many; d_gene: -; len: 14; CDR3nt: TGTGCCAGCAGTTACAGCCGGGGCGATTCACCCCTCCACTTT; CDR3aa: CASSYSRGDSPLHF
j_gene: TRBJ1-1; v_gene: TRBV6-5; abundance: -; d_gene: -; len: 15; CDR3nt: TGTGCCAGCAGTGTAAGGTGGGCAGGGAACACTGAAGCTTTCTTT; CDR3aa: CASSVRWAGNTEAFF
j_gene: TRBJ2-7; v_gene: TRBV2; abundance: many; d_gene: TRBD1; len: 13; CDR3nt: TGTGCCAGCACCCGGGACAGGGTCGACGAGCAGTACTTC; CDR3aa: CASTRDRVDEQYF
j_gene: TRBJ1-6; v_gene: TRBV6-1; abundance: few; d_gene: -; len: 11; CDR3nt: TGTGCCAGCAGCGGAAAAACACCCCTCCACTTT; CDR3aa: CASSGKTPLHF
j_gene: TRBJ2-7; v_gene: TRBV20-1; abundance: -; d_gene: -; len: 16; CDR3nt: TGCAGTGCTAGAGACCTCGACAGGAGGGTGTCCTACGAGCAGTACTTC; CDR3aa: CSARDLDRRVSYEQYF
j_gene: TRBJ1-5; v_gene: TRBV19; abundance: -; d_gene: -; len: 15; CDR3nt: TGTGCCAGTAGTGAAGGTTCTTATAGCAATCAGCCCCAGCATTTT; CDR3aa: CASSEGSYSNQPQHF
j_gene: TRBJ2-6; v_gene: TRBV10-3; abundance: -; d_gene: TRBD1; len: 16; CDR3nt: TGTGCCATCAGCCGGGACAGGTACTCTGGGGCCAACGTCCTGACTTTC; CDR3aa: CAISRDRYSGANVLTF
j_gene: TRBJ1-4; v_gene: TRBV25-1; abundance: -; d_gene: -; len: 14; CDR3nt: TGTGCCAGCAGTTTATATGAAACGGGTGAAAAACTGTTTTTT; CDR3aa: CASSLYETGEKLFF
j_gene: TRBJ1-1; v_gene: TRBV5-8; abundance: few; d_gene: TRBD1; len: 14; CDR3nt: TGTGCCAGCAGCTTGGCCGGGACAGGCCGTGAAGCTTTCTTT; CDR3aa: CASSLAGTGREAFF
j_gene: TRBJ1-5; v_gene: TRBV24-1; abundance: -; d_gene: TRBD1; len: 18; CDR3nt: TGTGCCAGCAGTGGCCGGGACAGGGCATATTATAGCAATCAGCCCCAGCATTTT; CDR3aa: CASSGRDRAYYSNQPQHF
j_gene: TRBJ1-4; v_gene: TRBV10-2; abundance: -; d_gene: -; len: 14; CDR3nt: TGCGCCAGCAAGGAGTGGGGGGCCGGAGAAAAACTGTTTTTT; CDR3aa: CASKEWGAGEKLFF
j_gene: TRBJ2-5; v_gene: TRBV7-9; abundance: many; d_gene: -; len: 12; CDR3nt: TGTGCCAGCAGCAAGGGCCAAGAGACCCAGTACTTC; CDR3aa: CASSKGQETQYF
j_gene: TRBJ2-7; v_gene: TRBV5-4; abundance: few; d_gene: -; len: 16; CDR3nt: TGTGCCAGCAGCTTAGGAGGGACAGCGGACTCCTACGAGCAGTACTTC; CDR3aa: CASSLGGTADSYEQYF
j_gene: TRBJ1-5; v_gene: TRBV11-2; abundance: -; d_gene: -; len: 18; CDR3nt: TGTGCCAGCAGCTTAGTTCGGTACGGGGGCCGTAGCAATCAGCCCCAGCATTTT; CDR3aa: CASSLVRYGGRSNQPQHF
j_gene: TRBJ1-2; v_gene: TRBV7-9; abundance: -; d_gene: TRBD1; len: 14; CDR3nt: TGTGCCAGCAGCTTACACAGGGGGCCCTATGGCTACACCTTC; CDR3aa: CASSLHRGPYGYTF
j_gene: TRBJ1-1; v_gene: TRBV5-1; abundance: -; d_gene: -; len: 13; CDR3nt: TGCGCCAGCAGCTTGGCCGGTGGGCATCTAACTTTCTTT; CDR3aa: CASSLAGGHLTFF
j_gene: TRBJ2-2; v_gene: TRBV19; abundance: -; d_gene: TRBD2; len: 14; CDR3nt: TGTGCCAGTAGTATAGGGACTAGGCCCGGGGAGCTGTTTTTT; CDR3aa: CASSIGTRPGELFF
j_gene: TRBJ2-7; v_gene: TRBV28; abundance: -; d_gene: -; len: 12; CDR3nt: TGTGCCAGCAGTCAATCCCCCTACGAGCAGTACTTC; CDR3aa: CASSQSPYEQYF
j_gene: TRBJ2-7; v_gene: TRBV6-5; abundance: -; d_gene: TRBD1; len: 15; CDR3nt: TGTGCCAGCAGTCTACAGGGGCCGAGCTCCTACGAGCAGTACTTC; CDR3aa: CASSLQGPSSYEQYF
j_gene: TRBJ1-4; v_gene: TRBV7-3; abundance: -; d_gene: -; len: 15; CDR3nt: TGTGCCAGCAGTCCGTCCAAGACAACTAATGAAAAACTGTTTTTT; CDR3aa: CASSPSKTTNEKLFF
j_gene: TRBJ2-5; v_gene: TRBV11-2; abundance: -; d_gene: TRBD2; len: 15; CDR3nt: TGTGCCAGCAGCTGGGGACTAAATCGCCAAGAGACCCAGTACTTC; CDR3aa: CASSWGLNRQETQYF
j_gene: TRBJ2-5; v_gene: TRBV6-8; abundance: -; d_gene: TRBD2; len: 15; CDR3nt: TGTGCCAGCAGTGTAGGACGGGGGGTCCAAGAGACCCAGTACTTC; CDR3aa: CASSVGRGVQETQYF
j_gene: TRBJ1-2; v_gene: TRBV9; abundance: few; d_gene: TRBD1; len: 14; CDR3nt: TGTGCCAGCAGTTTATTCGGACAGGGGTATGGCTACACCTTC; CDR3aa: CASSLFGQGYGYTF
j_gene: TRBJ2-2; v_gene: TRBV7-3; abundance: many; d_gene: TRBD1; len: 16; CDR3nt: TGTGCCAGCAGCTTAAGACCAGGGGGCAGCACCGGGGAGCTGTTTTTT; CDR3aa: CASSLRPGGSTGELFF
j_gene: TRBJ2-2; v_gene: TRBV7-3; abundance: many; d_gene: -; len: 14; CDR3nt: TGTGCCAGCAGCTTTCCAGGAGGCACCGGGGAGCTGTTTTTT; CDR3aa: CASSFPGGTGELFF
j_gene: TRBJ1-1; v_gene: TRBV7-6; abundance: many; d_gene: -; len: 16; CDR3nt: TGTGCCAGCAGCTTAGGTTGGGGCGGGATGAACACTGAAGCTTTCTTT; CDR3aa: CASSLGWGGMNTEAFF
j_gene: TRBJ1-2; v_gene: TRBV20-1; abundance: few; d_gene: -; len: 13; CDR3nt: TGCAGTGCTGAAGCTCCAGGGGACTATGGCTACACCTTC; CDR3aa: CSAEAPGDYGYTF
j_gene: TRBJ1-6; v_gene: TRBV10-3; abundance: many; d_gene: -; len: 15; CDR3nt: TGTGCCAGCAGTCGCGTGCCTGGAGGTAGCTCACCCCTCCACTTT; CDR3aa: CASSRVPGGSSPLHF
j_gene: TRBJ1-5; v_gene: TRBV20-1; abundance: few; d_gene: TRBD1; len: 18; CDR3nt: TGCAGTGCCGCATTGTCCCTGACAGGGAGTTTAATAGGTCAGCCCCAGCATTTT; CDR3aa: CSAALSLTGSLIGQPQHF
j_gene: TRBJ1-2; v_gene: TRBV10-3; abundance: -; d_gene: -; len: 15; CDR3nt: TGTGCCAGCAGCCAATCGTCAGGACGGAACTATGGCTACACCTTC; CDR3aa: CASSQSSGRNYGYTF
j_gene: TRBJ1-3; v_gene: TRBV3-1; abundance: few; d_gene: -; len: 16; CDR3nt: TGTGCCAGCAGCCAAGAGGCAGGGGCTGGAGGAAACACCATATATTTT; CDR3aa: CASSQEAGAGGNTIYF
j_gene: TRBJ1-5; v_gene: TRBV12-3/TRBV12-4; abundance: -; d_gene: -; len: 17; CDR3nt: TGTGCCAGCAGTCCGCTGGGTGGGACGAGGGCCGATCAGCCCCAGCATTTT; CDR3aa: CASSPLGGTRADQPQHF
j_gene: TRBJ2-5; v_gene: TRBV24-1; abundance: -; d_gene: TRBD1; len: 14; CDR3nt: TGTGCCAGCAGTGCCCTCGGACAGGGGAAGGGGCAGTACTTC; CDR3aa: CASSALGQGKGQYF
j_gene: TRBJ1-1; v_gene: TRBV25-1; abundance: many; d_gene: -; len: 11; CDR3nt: TGTGCCAGCATCGCACACACTGAAGCTTTCTTT; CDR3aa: CASIAHTEAFF
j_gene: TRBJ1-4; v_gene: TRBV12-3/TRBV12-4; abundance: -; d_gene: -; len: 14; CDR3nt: TGTGCCAGCAGTTCACCTGATGGGGGTGAAAAACTGTTTTTT; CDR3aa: CASSSPDGGEKLFF